The 31 T cell receptor beta chains in this list originate from one sample, sequenced in a study of shared clonotypes between healthy human individuals. Naivety among CD8 cells was defined by CD45RO negativity and positive CCR7 selection, thereby excluding terminally differentiated effector memory CD45RA+ cells. Here immunoSEQ multiplex PCR was the method, and the copy in TCRdb shows in-frame clones only, minus some. This sample has about 680,000 clones, with approximately 90% found just once. Sequenced sample: naive CD8+ T cells sorted from blood. Receptors originate from a man aged 30 to 39 in good health.

The chain carries TRBV5-6 and TRBJ2-7; no firm D call. The V and J ends lost 2 bases and 1 base respectively, with 7 bases between them. CDR1 and CDR2 (germline): SGHDT, YYEEEE. There are 13 residues in the CDR3. This CDR3 reads CASSFGQSYEQYF. In DNA, the CDR3 is TGTGCCAGCAGCTTTGGCCAGTCCTACGAGCAGTACTTC.

Concerning this clone itself: Germline is not matched at one junction end, which may reflect a read error. The chain recombines TRBV7-2 with TRBJ2-1; TRBD2 agrees at 9 bases. The germline CDR1 and CDR2 sequences are SGHTA and FQGNSA. The CDR3 length is 17 residues. The CDR3, as DNA: TGTGCCAGCAGTTTAGAGACTAGCGGTTACTCCTACAATGAGCAGTTCTTC. Encoded protein: CASSLETSGYSYNEQFF.

The chain carries TRBV18 and TRBJ2-7, with 7 bases fitting TRBD2. CDR1 is KGHSH, CDR2 LQKENI, per germline. With 7 bases clipped from V and 5 bases from J, the junction kept 11 bases outside the gene matches. This CDR3 spans 14 amino acids. The CDR3 nucleotides read TGTGCCAGCTTCCCGGGGGAGGGAGGAGACGAGCAGTACTTC. Protein sequence: CASFPGEGGDEQYF.

This chain links TRBV18 with TRBJ2-7; D is perhaps TRBD1 (5 bases). This CDR3 contains 14 residues. The V gene's germline CDR1 is KGHSH and CDR2 LQKENI. V lost 2 bases, J lost 4 bases, and 12 bases lay in between. The CDR3, as DNA: TGTGCCAGCTCACCATATGACAGTTCGTACGAGCAGTACTTC. Protein: CASSPYDSSYEQYF.

The V gene is TRBV27, the J gene TRBJ2-1; no reliable D call. From germline, CDR1 is MNHEY and CDR2 SMNVEV (reference sequence). V lost 1 base and J lost 2, with 9 bases in between. The length of the CDR3 is 15 residues. The CDR3 is CASSLLKDPYNEQFF. The CDR3 bases are TGTGCCAGCAGTTTATTGAAGGATCCCTACAATGAGCAGTTCTTC.

The chain is built from TRBV6-5 and TRBJ2-1; tentatively, D is TRBD2 (5 bases). The V end lost 2 bases, the J end lost 4 bases, and 12 bases lay between the germline ends. Germline loops: CDR1 MNHEY, CDR2 SVGAGI. CDR3 length: 15 residues. The CDR3 loop is CASSYNTGLYNEQFF. In DNA, the CDR3 is TGTGCCAGCAGTTACAATACGGGGTTATACAATGAGCAGTTCTTC.

The chain carries TRBV10-3 and TRBJ2-7, with D possibly matching TRBD2 (5 bases). The V end lost 0 bases, the J end lost 2 bases, and 20 bases lay between the germline ends. Germline assignment: CDR1 ENHRY and CDR2 SYGVKD. The CDR3 contains 18 residues. CDR3 region: CAISESIRAGGKTYEQYF. CDR3 nucleotide sequence: TGTGCCATCAGTGAGTCGATACGGGCCGGAGGAAAGACCTACGAGCAGTACTTC.

The CDR3 bases are TGTGCCAGCAGTAGACTAGCGGGCGCGCCCGGTGAGCAGTTCTTC. As protein: CASSRLAGAPGEQFF. The gene calls are TRBV25-1 and TRBJ2-1; 10 bases line up with TRBD2. Per germline, CDR1 MGHDK and CDR2 SYGVNS. The CDR3 length is 15 residues. V lost 5 bases and J lost 9; bases outside the gene matches: 10.

The chain is built from TRBV5-1 and TRBJ2-7, with no clear D. The germline V gene has CDR1 SGHRS and CDR2 YFSETQ. The CDR3 has 12 amino acids. Trimming left V 0 bases short and J 6 bases short, with 7 bases between. The CDR3 spells CASSLDSFEQYF. The CDR3 coding sequence is TGCGCCAGCAGCTTGGATTCTTTCGAGCAGTACTTC.

V usage is TRBV28 and J usage is TRBJ2-2, with TRBD1 matching 10 bases. The CDR3 has 22 amino acids. The ends lost 4 bases at V and 2 bases at J; junction bases unmatched: 22. The V gene's germline CDR1 is MDHEN and CDR2 SYDVKM. CDR3 coding DNA: TGTGCCAGCAGTTCTCAGATGATAGCCCGGGACAGGGGATACTCAAACACCGGGGAGCTGTTTTTT. Protein: CASSSQMIARDRGYSNTGELFF.

Details on this clone: Different DNA sequences within this sample yield the same CDR3. The rearrangement joins TRBV13 to TRBJ2-7; the match to TRBD2 covers 12 bases. CDR1 and CDR2 from the germline V gene are PRHDT and FYEKMQ (reference sequence). CDR3 length: 15 amino acids. The junction had 4 bases not matched to a gene; V was cut back by 5 bases and J by 2 bases. CDR3 protein: CASSQGLAGTYEQYF. For the CDR3, the DNA is TGTGCCAGCAGCCAAGGACTAGCGGGGACCTACGAGCAGTACTTC.

CDR3 in DNA: TGTGCCAGCAGCTTGAACCTAGCGGGAGTCCCGTACAATGAGCAGTTCTTC. Translation gives CASSLNLAGVPYNEQFF. The rearrangement links TRBV5-4 to TRBJ2-1; 10 bases match TRBD2. The germline gives CDR1 SGHNT, CDR2 YYREEE (reference sequence). The CDR3 totals 17 residues. The junction had 8 bases not matched to a gene; V was cut back by 1 base and J by 4 bases.

This chain's CDR3 is CATELGAYGYTF. As DNA, the CDR3 is TGTGCCACCGAGTTGGGGGCCTATGGCTACACCTTC. This chain joins TRBV2 and TRBJ1-2; tentatively, D is TRBD1 (6 bases). The CDR3 contains 12 residues. V lost 10 bases, J lost 4 bases, and 13 bases lay in between. Germline CDR1 and CDR2: SNHLY and FYNNEI.

The chain is built from TRBV19 and TRBJ2-2; no definite D call. Germline values: CDR1 LNHDA, CDR2 SQIVND (reference sequence). The CDR3 totals 15 residues. V lost 1 base to trimming and J lost 2 bases, with 8 bases between them. Written as DNA, the CDR3 is TGTGCCAGTAGTATAGGGGCACACAACACCGGGGAGCTGTTTTTT. Amino acids: CASSIGAHNTGELFF.

About this clone: This likely stems from a read error, as it lies one base from a far larger clone. The V gene is TRBV5-4, the J gene TRBJ1-1, with a possible D match to TRBD1 (5 bases). Trimming stripped 4 bases from V and 5 bases from J, with 24 bases between. Germline CDR1 SGHNT, CDR2 YYREEE (reference sequence). This CDR3 comprises 17 residues. The CDR3 coding sequence is TGTGCCAGCAGCCACCGTTTGGGGCGCCGGAAGATGACTGAAGCTTTCTTT. This gives the protein CASSHRLGRRKMTEAFF.

V is TRBV9 and J is TRBJ2-2, with D possibly TRBD1 on 5 matching bases. The germline CDR1 and CDR2 sequences are SGDLS and YYNGEE. The V and J ends lost 0 bases and 4 bases respectively, with 10 bases between them. This CDR3 spans 15 amino acids. DNA for the CDR3: TGTGCCAGCAGCGTAGATGGGGCGAGCACCGGGGAGCTGTTTTTT. This translates into CASSVDGASTGELFF. Together with reference TRBV9 and TRBJ2-2, the CDR3 gives the full variable domain: DSGVTQTPKHLITATGQRVTLRCSPRSGDLSVYWYQQSLDQGLQFLIQYYNGEERAKGNILERFSAQQFPDLHSELNLSSLELGDSALYFCASSVDGASTGELFFGEGSRLTVL.

This chain connects TRBV28 to TRBJ2-1; 8 bases line up with TRBD2. Trimming removed 5 bases from V and 5 bases from J; junction bases left unmatched: 23. Germline values: CDR1 MDHEN, CDR2 SYDVKM. The CDR3 covers 20 residues. The CDR3 here is CASSVSGYRHGTSFNNEQFF. The CDR3 DNA reads TGTGCCAGCAGTGTTAGTGGGTACCGACACGGGACTAGTTTTAACAATGAGCAGTTCTTC.

The V and J genes are TRBV28 and TRBJ2-1, with 7 bases aligning to TRBD2. CDR3 length: 15 amino acids. V was pared by 3 bases and J by 2 bases, with 4 bases of the junction left unmatched. Germline V lookup: CDR1 MDHEN, CDR2 SYDVKM. The DNA for the CDR3 is TGTGCCAGCAGTTTCGCGGGAGCGCCCTACAATGAGCAGTTCTTC. It codes for CASSFAGAPYNEQFF.

The J gene is TRBJ2-1, the V gene TRBV11-2; 11 bases are shared with TRBD2. There are 17 residues in the CDR3. Germline trimming cut 5 bases from V and 7 bases from J; bases unmatched to any gene: 13. Germline values: CDR1 SGHAT, CDR2 FQNNGV. The CDR3 sequence: CASSGKLAGDIVNEQFF. The CDR3 DNA reads TGTGCCAGCAGCGGAAAACTAGCGGGAGATATTGTAAATGAGCAGTTCTTC.

The V call is TRBV7-9, the J call TRBJ2-7, with 7 bases aligning to TRBD1. After removal of 4 bases from V and 2 bases from J, the junction contained 14 bases not matched to a gene. Germline CDR1 and CDR2: SEHNR and FQNEAQ (reference sequence). This CDR3 has 17 residues. The CDR3 coding sequence is TGTGCCAGCAGCTCAGTCGTCGGTTCACAGGGGACCTACGAGCAGTACTTC. This codes for CASSSVVGSQGTYEQYF.

V gene TRBV7-6 combines with J gene TRBJ2-1, with D possibly being TRBD2 (6 bases). Looked up from germline, CDR1 is SGHVS and CDR2 is FNYEAQ. The CDR3 runs 15 residues. With 2 bases removed from V and 5 bases from J, the gap between germline ends came to 13 bases. CDR3 coding DNA: TGTGCCAGCAGCTTATGGGACGGAGGGAACAATGAGCAGTTCTTC. Its translation: CASSLWDGGNNEQFF.

The J gene is TRBJ2-1, the V gene TRBV28; D possibly corresponds to TRBD1 (5 bases). CDR1 is MDHEN and CDR2 is SYDVKM in the germline V gene. The V gene lost 5 bases and the J gene lost 6 bases, with 14 bases spanning the gap. The CDR3 is 14 amino acids. CDR3 protein: CASSKRTTPNEQFF. The CDR3 region has the DNA TGTGCCAGCAGTAAAAGGACAACGCCCAATGAGCAGTTCTTC. Supplemented by reference TRBV28 and TRBJ2-1, the full variable domain reads DVKVTQSSRYLVKRTGEKVFLECVQDMDHENMFWYRQDPGLGLRLIYFSYDVKMKEKGDIPEGYSVSREKKERFSLILESASTNQTSMYLCASSKRTTPNEQFFGPGTRLTVL.

The gene calls are TRBV27 and TRBJ2-3, with 9 bases fitting TRBD2. CDR1 is MNHEY and CDR2 is SMNVEV in the germline V gene (reference sequence). Trimming removed 9 bases from V and 4 bases from J; junction bases left unmatched: 14. CDR3 size: 16 residues. CDR3 in amino acids: CASSPLGLAQADTQYF. CDR3 sequence (DNA): TGTGCCAGTTCCCCCCTTGGACTAGCGCAGGCAGATACGCAGTATTTT.

This rearrangement joins TRBV4-1 to TRBJ2-7; D not resolved. The CDR3 is 14 amino acids. CDR1 is MGHRA, CDR2 YSYEKL, per germline. V was trimmed by 0 bases and J by 4 bases, leaving 10 bases between them. CDR3 sequence reads: CASSQELQIYEQYF. As DNA, the CDR3 is TGCGCCAGCAGCCAAGAGCTACAAATTTACGAGCAGTACTTC.

The chain couples TRBV6-5 to TRBJ1-1; 8 bases are shared with TRBD1. The length of the CDR3 is 14 residues. The V gene's germline CDR1 is MNHEY and CDR2 SVGAGI. V trimming: 0 bases; J trimming: 5 bases; junction bases outside the gene matches: 2. In DNA form, the CDR3 reads TGTGCCAGCAGTTACTCGAACAGGGGGACTGAAGCTTTCTTT. Translating it yields CASSYSNRGTEAFF.

The rearrangement joins TRBV5-1 to TRBJ2-3; no reliable D call. The CDR3 length is 15 residues. V lost 0 bases and J 3 bases, leaving 11 bases between the germline ends. The germline CDR1 and CDR2 sequences are SGHRS and YFSETQ. The CDR3 sequence is CASSLVDLWTDTQYF. CDR3 nucleotide sequence: TGCGCCAGCAGCTTGGTAGATTTGTGGACAGATACGCAGTATTTT.

The chain employs TRBV27 and TRBJ1-1; D unclear. Germline CDR1 and CDR2: MNHEY and SMNVEV (reference sequence). The CDR3 has 14 amino acids. V lost 3 bases and J lost 0, with 8 bases in between. The CDR3 spells CASSFSELNTEAFF. The CDR3 DNA is TGTGCCAGCAGTTTTTCCGAGCTGAACACTGAAGCTTTCTTT.

The V and J genes are TRBV4-3 and TRBJ2-7, with 13 positions matching TRBD2. There are 15 residues in the CDR3. The trim removed 4 bases at V and 5 bases at J, leaving 5 bases unmatched. Germline V gene sequence: CDR1 LGHNA, CDR2 YSLEER. The CDR3 spells CASSRRTSGSDEQYF. CDR3 DNA: TGCGCCAGCAGCCGCCGGACTAGCGGGAGTGACGAGCAGTACTTC.

This chain uses TRBV5-1 with TRBJ2-7, with D unresolved. This CDR3 has 14 residues. Germline V CDR1 and CDR2: SGHRS, YFSETQ. The germline V and J ends were trimmed by 0 bases and 2 bases, with 9 bases remaining between them. DNA of the CDR3: TGCGCCAGCAGCTTGGGGAGTGGGGCCTACGAGCAGTACTTC. It is translated as CASSLGSGAYEQYF.

V gene TRBV7-9 combines with J gene TRBJ2-2; D is ambiguous. The CDR3 covers 18 residues. CDR1 and CDR2 from the germline V gene are SEHNR and FQNEAQ (reference sequence). The ends were cut back, 4 bases at V and 0 bases at J, with 18 bases in the middle. As DNA, the CDR3 is TGTGCCAGCAGCTCAACCCGATCAGACGAATCGAACACCGGGGAGCTGTTTTTT. The encoded protein is CASSSTRSDESNTGELFF.

This chain joins TRBV28 and TRBJ2-3, with D maybe TRBD2 (7 bases). The germline gives CDR1 MDHEN, CDR2 SYDVKM. The V end lost 3 bases, the J end lost 6 bases, and 16 bases lay between the germline ends. The CDR3 is 15 amino acids. As DNA, the CDR3 is TGTGCCAGCAGTTTCCGGGAGAGGGGGGGCGATACGCAGTATTTT. Protein: CASSFRERGGDTQYF.